Below are 27 T cell receptor beta chains sequenced from a single sample in a study of shared clonotypes between healthy human individuals. The naive CD8 fraction comprised CD45RO-negative cells positively selected for CCR7 and excluded terminally differentiated effector memory CD45RA+ cells. Libraries were prepared by immunoSEQ multiplex PCR; TCRdb keeps only in-frame clonotypes and omits some of them. Here the sample spans roughly 770,000 clones, around 96% being singletons. Sequenced sample: naive CD8+ T cells sorted from blood. These receptor sequences come from a man aged 30 to 45 in good health.

Turning to this clone: The sample carries other DNA sequences with the same CDR3. The V gene is TRBV11-2, the J gene TRBJ2-7; maybe TRBD2 (6 bases). The V end lost 1 base, the J end lost 1 base, and 8 bases lay between the germline ends. The CDR3 contains 14 residues. CDR1 and CDR2 (germline): SGHAT, FQNNGV. This CDR3 is CASSLVGGSYEQYF. In DNA form, the CDR3 reads TGTGCCAGCAGCTTAGTGGGGGGATCCTACGAGCAGTACTTC.

The chain combines TRBV7-9 with TRBJ1-4; D gene uncertain. V was pared by 4 bases and J by 8 bases, with 14 bases between. The germline V gene has CDR1 SEHNR and CDR2 FQNEAQ (reference sequence). The CDR3 sequence is 14 residues long. The CDR3 here is CASSSLPGAEKLFF. CDR3 coding DNA: TGTGCCAGCAGCTCCCTTCCGGGAGCCGAAAAACTGTTTTTT.

To note about this clone: The same CDR3 also results from other DNA sequences found in this sample. The V and J genes are TRBV27 and TRBJ2-2; maybe TRBD1 (6 bases). This CDR3 is built from 14 residues. Deletions cut 4 bases from V and 1 base from J, with 7 bases between. Germline CDR1 reads MNHEY; CDR2 reads SMNVEV (reference sequence). The CDR3 loop is CASSWGQNTGELFF. The DNA of the CDR3 is TGTGCCAGCAGTTGGGGACAGAACACCGGGGAGCTGTTTTTT.

The chain's CDR3 is CASSANLVDTQYF. CDR3 coding DNA: TGCGCCAGCAGCGCAAATCTAGTAGATACGCAGTATTTT. J is TRBJ2-3 and V is TRBV4-1; D gene unclear. V shed 5 bases and J shed 5 bases, with 11 bases lying between them. The CDR3 is 13 amino acids. CDR1 is MGHRA, CDR2 YSYEKL, per germline.

The CDR3 bases are TGTGCCAGCAGTTGGACAGGAGGGATCAATCAGCCCCAGCATTTT. Its translation: CASSWTGGINQPQHF. The V gene is TRBV27, the J gene TRBJ1-5; TRBD1 matches 7 bases. Per germline, CDR1 MNHEY and CDR2 SMNVEV (reference sequence). Trimming cost V 4 bases and J 3 bases; bases outside gene matches: 6. The CDR3 is 15 residues long.

In this sample, this clone turned up once. The V gene is TRBV5-1, the J gene TRBJ2-7; TRBD1 aligns across 7 bases. The CDR3 has 15 amino acids. V gave up 1 base and J gave up 0 bases; unmatched junction bases: 4. Per the germline V gene, CDR1 is SGHRS and CDR2 is YFSETQ. CDR3 region: CASSLSQGVSYEQYF. CDR3 coding DNA: TGCGCCAGCAGCTTGTCTCAGGGGGTCTCCTACGAGCAGTACTTC. Full variable domain (rest looked up from reference TRBV5-1 and TRBJ2-7): KAGVTQTPRYLIKTRGQQVTLSCSPISGHRSVSWYQQTPGQGLQFLFEYFSETQRNKGNFPGRFSGRQFSNSRSEMNVSTLELGDSALYLCASSLSQGVSYEQYFGPGTRLTVT.

The CDR3 DNA is TGTGCCAGCAGTTCCGACTCAGGGGGGGCCGGCGACGAGCAGTACTTC. Encoded protein: CASSSDSGGAGDEQYF. The chain recombines TRBV6-5 with TRBJ2-7, with D possibly called TRBD1 or TRBD2 (7 bases each). The CDR3 is made up of 16 amino acids. Deletions cut 4 bases from V and 5 bases from J, with 21 bases between. The germline CDR1 and CDR2 sequences are MNHEY and SVGAGI.

This chain joins TRBV9 and TRBJ2-3; TRBD2 aligns across 12 bases. CDR1 is SGDLS and CDR2 is YYNGEE in the germline V gene. This CDR3 contains 15 residues. V was clipped by 5 bases and J by 4 bases; unmatched bases: 5. CDR3 residues: CASSPSGRASDTQYF. For the CDR3, the DNA is TGTGCCAGCAGTCCTAGCGGGAGGGCGTCAGATACGCAGTATTTT.

This clone was recorded a few times. This rearrangement joins TRBV11-2 to TRBJ1-4, with 8 bases lining up with TRBD1. The CDR3 loop spans 18 amino acids. With V trimmed by 5 bases and J by 0 bases, 11 bases remained unmatched. Germline-derived CDR1 and CDR2 are SGHAT and FQNNGV. The CDR3, as DNA: TGTGCCAGCAGCAAAGCCGGGACAGGCCCCTCAACTAATGAAAAACTGTTTTTT. It yields the protein CASSKAGTGPSTNEKLFF.

The CDR3 reads CASSLIISGRPLIPSYEQYF. CDR3 coding DNA: TGTGCCAGCAGCTTAATTATAAGCGGGAGGCCCCTAATCCCTTCCTACGAGCAGTACTTC. This chain joins TRBV7-8 and TRBJ2-7, with TRBD2 matching over 9 bases. Germline CDR1 reads SGHVS; CDR2 reads FQNEAQ. This CDR3 spans 20 amino acids. The V segment lost 2 bases and the J segment 1 base; nucleotides outside the gene matches: 18.

The chain joins TRBV14 to TRBJ2-7; D is perhaps TRBD2 (5 bases). Deletions cut 0 bases from V and 7 bases from J, with 13 bases between. Germline CDR1 reads SGHDN; CDR2 reads FVKESK. The CDR3 runs 14 residues. CDR3 sequence (DNA): TGTGCCAGCAGCCAAGATCTAGCTAGCTTGGAGCAGTACTTC. Its protein product is CASSQDLASLEQYF.

The V and J genes are TRBV6-1 and TRBJ2-2; no firm D call. CDR3 length: 14 amino acids. V lost 1 base and J lost 6, with 9 bases in between. Looked up from germline, CDR1 is MNHNS and CDR2 is SASEGT. The CDR3 region is CASSEDVSPGELFF. DNA of the CDR3: TGTGCCAGCAGTGAAGACGTGTCCCCCGGGGAGCTGTTTTTT.

V and J are TRBV6-6 and TRBJ1-1, with TRBD1 matching 12 bases. The ends lost 8 bases at V and 5 bases at J; junction bases unmatched: 9. This CDR3 has 15 amino acids. Germline-derived CDR1 and CDR2 are MNHNY and SVGAGI (reference sequence). The CDR3 here is CASQGTGGDGTEAFF. The CDR3, as DNA: TGTGCCAGCCAGGGGACAGGGGGCGATGGTACTGAAGCTTTCTTT.

As DNA, the CDR3 is TGTGCCAGCAGTTCTAGCGGGAGGGCCTATGTGACCGGGGAGCTGTTTTTT. Translating gives CASSSSGRAYVTGELFF. V usage is TRBV27 and J usage is TRBJ2-2, with 12 nucleotides matching TRBD2. The CDR3 sequence is 17 residues long. Germline loops: CDR1 MNHEY, CDR2 SMNVEV (reference sequence). V was clipped by 4 bases and J by 5 bases; unmatched bases: 8.

The table lists this clone with a count of one. At one boundary the junction diverges from the germline segment, which might be a read error. V and J are TRBV7-9 and TRBJ1-2; D may be TRBD1 (5 bases). The CDR3 is 11 amino acids. Germline-derived CDR1 and CDR2 are SEHNR and FQNEAQ (reference sequence). The CDR3 DNA reads TGTGCGAGCAGGTGGGGACTTGGCTACACCTTC. Its translation: CASRWGLGYTF.

The J gene is TRBJ2-4, the V gene TRBV5-6; TRBD1 agrees at 7 bases. Trimming took 4 bases from V and 7 from J; bases not matched to a gene: 11. Germline loops: CDR1 SGHDT, CDR2 YYEEEE. The CDR3 runs 15 residues. As DNA, the CDR3 is TGTGCCAGCAGCGCCGACAGGGCGTTGATGAACATTCAGTACTTC. Protein product: CASSADRALMNIQYF.

This clone has a single count. The J gene is TRBJ2-7, the V gene TRBV28; possible D gene TRBD1, 6 bases. Germline CDR1 reads MDHEN; CDR2 reads SYDVKM. This CDR3 region has 17 residues. Trimming took 6 bases from V and 10 from J, leaving 31 bases between them. The CDR3 loop is CASRSGVPISPTTNQYF. The CDR3 DNA reads as TGTGCCAGCAGGTCAGGGGTACCCATTTCCCCGACTACGAACCAGTACTTC.

The chain carries TRBV28 and TRBJ1-5; D is unresolved. Germline V CDR1 and CDR2: MDHEN, SYDVKM. This CDR3 region has 12 residues. V lost 3 bases, J lost 6 bases, and 6 bases lay in between. CDR3 DNA: TGTGCCAGCAGTTTCAGCGGTCAGCCCCAGCATTTT. Translated: CASSFSGQPQHF.

The CDR3 DNA is TGTGCCAGCAGTTACTCGATTGGGGACCCCTACAATGAGCAGTTCTTC. Translating gives CASSYSIGDPYNEQFF. The V and J genes are TRBV6-5 and TRBJ2-1; D is possibly TRBD1 or TRBD2 (5 bases each). Germline V gene sequence: CDR1 MNHEY, CDR2 SVGAGI. V lost 0 bases and J lost 2, with 11 bases in between. The CDR3 is made up of 16 amino acids.

This clone was observed once. The CDR3 nucleotides read TGCGCCAGCAGCCCTAAATACAATGAGCAGTTCTTC. Residues: CASSPKYNEQFF. The chain links TRBV4-1 to TRBJ2-1; D remains unclear. Germline V gene sequence: CDR1 MGHRA, CDR2 YSYEKL. The CDR3 sequence is 12 residues long. V was clipped by 4 bases and J by 4 bases, with 5 bases between them.

The J gene is TRBJ2-5, the V gene TRBV29-1; no definite D call. Germline V CDR1 and CDR2: SQVTM, ANQGSEA. The CDR3 covers 14 residues. V shed 3 bases and J shed 5 bases, with 16 bases lying between them. For the CDR3, the DNA is TGCAGCGTTGAGTCTGGGTTAGAGTGGGAGACCCAGTACTTC. This gives the protein CSVESGLEWETQYF. Full variable domain (missing parts from reference TRBV29-1 and TRBJ2-5): SAVISQKPSRDICQRGTSLTIQCQVDSQVTMMFWYRQQPGQSLTLIATANQGSEATYESGFVIDKFPISRPNLTFSTLTVSNMSPEDSSIYLCSVESGLEWETQYFGPGTRLLVL.

V usage is TRBV4-1 and J usage is TRBJ2-7, with 8 bases aligning to TRBD2. This CDR3 is 16 amino acids long. From germline, CDR1 is MGHRA and CDR2 YSYEKL. V dropped 0 bases and J dropped 2; count of bases not matched to a gene: 6. CDR3 in amino acids: CASSQDAGGATYEQYF. The CDR3 coding sequence is TGCGCCAGCAGCCAAGATGCGGGAGGCGCGACCTACGAGCAGTACTTC.

The chain couples TRBV27 to TRBJ2-1; D perhaps matches TRBD2 (6 bases). The V gene lost 7 bases and the J gene lost 8 bases, with 15 bases spanning the gap. The V gene's germline CDR1 is MNHEY and CDR2 SMNVEV (reference sequence). The CDR3 has 13 residues. The DNA of the CDR3 is TGTGCCAGCATCAGCCCGGGGGAAGATGAGCAGTTCTTC. Residues: CASISPGEDEQFF.

V gene TRBV6-6 combines with J gene TRBJ2-1; 7 bases are a match to TRBD1. The CDR3 has 14 residues. Germline-derived CDR1 and CDR2 are MNHNY and SVGAGI (reference sequence). V shed 5 bases and J 4 bases; nucleotides not matched to a gene: 5. This CDR3 reads CASSHPTGYNEQFF. As DNA, the CDR3 is TGTGCCAGCAGTCATCCGACAGGGTACAATGAGCAGTTCTTC.

J is TRBJ2-1 and V is TRBV15, with D perhaps matching TRBD2 (6 bases). Trimming shortened V by 0 bases and J by 5 bases, and 11 bases separated the two germline ends. Looked up from germline, CDR1 is LNHNV and CDR2 is YYDKDF (reference sequence). The CDR3 extends over 15 amino acids. CDR3: CATSRDRRGDNEQFF. The DNA for the CDR3 is TGTGCCACCAGCAGAGATCGGCGGGGTGACAATGAGCAGTTCTTC. The variable domain in full, completed from reference TRBV15 and TRBJ2-1, reads DAMVIQNPRYQVTQFGKPVTLSCSQTLNHNVMYWYQQKSSQAPKLLFHYYDKDFNNEADTPDNFQSRRPNTSFCFLDIRSPGLGDTAMYLCATSRDRRGDNEQFFGPGTRLTVL.

This chain connects TRBV27 to TRBJ1-1; D is possibly TRBD1 (6 bases). The V gene lost 6 bases and the J gene lost 2 bases, with 13 bases spanning the gap. The CDR3 is 14 residues long. Germline loops: CDR1 MNHEY, CDR2 SMNVEV (reference sequence). CDR3 bases: TGTGCCAGCAGCAAGGGGGACACAAACACTGAAGCTTTCTTT. The encoded protein is CASSKGDTNTEAFF.

The chain is built from TRBV27 and TRBJ1-5; 9 nucleotides align to TRBD1. The CDR3 runs to 15 residues. Germline CDR1 MNHEY, CDR2 SMNVEV (reference sequence). Trimming took 5 bases from V and 10 from J; bases not matched to a gene: 12. This CDR3 is CASSPPGQGNIPQHF. CDR3 in DNA: TGTGCCAGCAGTCCCCCGGGACAGGGAAACATACCCCAGCATTTT.